This is a list of T cell receptor beta chains from one sample in a study of blood T cell repertoires in COVID-19. Libraries were prepared by immunoSEQ multiplex PCR; TCRdb keeps only in-frame clonotypes and omits some of them. The data show 120,000 or so clones, approximately 80% seen once. The sequenced material came from peripheral blood. These receptors were collected from a man in his fifties or sixties with acute or convalescent COVID-19. CDR3s include the opening cysteine and the closing phenylalanine or tryptophan. A D gene is named only where the DNA matches it firmly. Size tells how often a clone was seen (once, few, many) or the class of an expanded clone, and some rows leave it out.

abundance: .
v_gene: TRBV28
d_gene: .
j_gene: TRBJ1-4
len: 15
CDR3aa: CASSLSGHLREKLFF
CDR3nt: TGTGCCAGCAGTTTATCGGGACACCTAAGGGAAAAACTGTTTTTT

abundance: .
v_gene: TRBV5-1
d_gene: .
j_gene: TRBJ1-4
len: 15
CDR3aa: CASSLGTGANEKLFF
CDR3nt: TGCGCCAGCAGCTTGGGTACGGGGGCTAATGAAAAACTGTTTTTT

abundance: .
v_gene: TRBV7-2
d_gene: .
j_gene: TRBJ2-6
len: 19
CDR3aa: CASSLRGLSQWAGANVLTF
CDR3nt: TGTGCCAGCAGCTTAAGGGGTTTATCCCAATGGGCTGGGGCCAACGTCCTGACTTTC

abundance: few
v_gene: TRBV5-8
d_gene: TRBD1
j_gene: TRBJ1-6
len: 16
CDR3aa: CASSFLQGNYNSPLHF
CDR3nt: TGTGCCAGCAGCTTCCTACAGGGGAATTATAATTCACCCCTCCACTTT

abundance: .
v_gene: TRBV2
d_gene: TRBD1
j_gene: TRBJ1-5
len: 13
CDR3aa: CASRRDRDQPQHF
CDR3nt: TGTGCCAGCAGAAGGGACAGGGATCAGCCCCAGCATTTT

abundance: .
v_gene: TRBV29-1
d_gene: TRBD2
j_gene: TRBJ2-5
len: 12
CDR3aa: CSAAAGEETQYF
CDR3nt: TGCAGCGCGGCAGCGGGGGAAGAGACCCAGTACTTC

abundance: .
v_gene: TRBV12-3/TRBV12-4
d_gene: .
j_gene: TRBJ1-2
len: 12
CDR3aa: CASSREYYGYTF
CDR3nt: TGTGCCAGCAGTCGCGAATACTATGGCTACACCTTC

abundance: .
v_gene: TRBV5-1
d_gene: TRBD2
j_gene: TRBJ2-7
len: 14
CDR3aa: CASNAGTSVYEQYF
CDR3nt: TGCGCCAGCAATGCCGGGACTAGCGTCTACGAGCAGTACTTC

abundance: .
v_gene: TRBV11-2
d_gene: TRBD1
j_gene: TRBJ1-1
len: 17
CDR3aa: CASSLLFQGVGNTEAFF
CDR3nt: TGTGCCAGCAGCTTACTCTTTCAGGGGGTCGGGAACACTGAAGCTTTCTTT

abundance: .
v_gene: TRBV5-1
d_gene: TRBD2
j_gene: TRBJ2-7
len: 13
CDR3aa: CASSKRGAYEQYF
CDR3nt: TGCGCCAGCAGCAAACGGGGGGCCTACGAGCAGTACTTC

abundance: once
v_gene: TRBV2
d_gene: TRBD1
j_gene: TRBJ1-4
len: 15
CDR3aa: CASSGDRAFNEKLFF
CDR3nt: TGTGCCAGCAGTGGGGACAGGGCGTTTAATGAAAAACTGTTTTTT

abundance: once
v_gene: TRBV6-6
d_gene: .
j_gene: TRBJ1-5
len: 14
CDR3aa: CASVNTAGNQPQHF
CDR3nt: TGTGCCAGCGTTAACACGGCGGGGAATCAGCCCCAGCATTTT

abundance: few
v_gene: TRBV20-1
d_gene: TRBD2
j_gene: TRBJ2-1
len: 15
CDR3aa: CSAGGLAGGGNEQFF
CDR3nt: TGCAGTGCTGGTGGCCTAGCGGGAGGAGGGAATGAGCAGTTCTTC

abundance: .
v_gene: TRBV14
d_gene: .
j_gene: TRBJ2-5
len: 13
CDR3aa: CASSWIRGETQYF
CDR3nt: TGTGCCAGCAGCTGGATCAGAGGGGAGACCCAGTACTTC

abundance: .
v_gene: TRBV29-1
d_gene: .
j_gene: TRBJ1-2
len: 14
CDR3aa: CSVESLQSNYGYTF
CDR3nt: TGCAGCGTTGAATCGTTGCAGTCTAACTATGGCTACACCTTC

abundance: once
v_gene: TRBV3-1/TRBV3-2
d_gene: TRBD1
j_gene: TRBJ1-1
len: 14
CDR3aa: CASSQQGQGAEAFF
CDR3nt: TGTGCCAGCAGCCAACAGGGACAGGGGGCTGAAGCTTTCTTT

abundance: .
v_gene: TRBV28
d_gene: .
j_gene: TRBJ2-1
len: 13
CDR3aa: CASSFLARGEQFF
CDR3nt: TGTGCCAGCAGTTTCCTTGCTAGGGGTGAGCAGTTCTTC

abundance: .
v_gene: TRBV6-4
d_gene: TRBD1
j_gene: TRBJ2-5
len: 14
CDR3aa: CASSAGTGEETQYF
CDR3nt: TGTGCCAGCAGTGCGGGGACAGGGGAAGAGACCCAGTACTTC

abundance: .
v_gene: TRBV6-6
d_gene: TRBD2
j_gene: TRBJ2-5
len: 16
CDR3aa: CASSYSGGGPGETQYF
CDR3nt: TGTGCCAGCAGTTACTCGGGGGGAGGGCCTGGGGAGACCCAGTACTTC

abundance: .
v_gene: TRBV14
d_gene: TRBD1
j_gene: TRBJ1-4
len: 16
CDR3aa: CASSQGRDRLGEELFF
CDR3nt: TGTGCCAGCAGCCAAGGCCGGGACAGATTGGGGGAAGAACTGTTTTTT

abundance: few
v_gene: TRBV4-1
d_gene: TRBD1
j_gene: TRBJ1-1
len: 17
CDR3aa: CASRQGQGARRDTEAFF
CDR3nt: TGCGCCAGCAGACAGGGACAGGGGGCGCGAAGGGACACTGAAGCTTTCTTT

abundance: .
v_gene: TRBV4-2
d_gene: TRBD2
j_gene: TRBJ2-6
len: 18
CDR3aa: CASSQVGLAGSGANVLTF
CDR3nt: TGTGCCAGCAGCCAGGTGGGACTAGCGGGCTCTGGGGCCAACGTCCTGACTTTC

abundance: .
v_gene: TRBV24-1
d_gene: .
j_gene: TRBJ1-5
len: 15
CDR3aa: CATSEPGHSNQPQHF
CDR3nt: TGTGCCACCAGTGAGCCGGGACACAGCAATCAGCCCCAGCATTTT

abundance: .
v_gene: TRBV9
d_gene: TRBD2
j_gene: TRBJ2-1
len: 18
CDR3aa: CASSAGGLAGGRYNEQFF
CDR3nt: TGTGCCAGCAGCGCGGGGGGACTAGCGGGAGGTAGGTACAATGAGCAGTTCTTC

abundance: .
v_gene: TRBV7-9
d_gene: TRBD2
j_gene: TRBJ2-7
len: 16
CDR3aa: CASSLGSSGSIYEQYF
CDR3nt: TGTGCCAGCAGCTTAGGGTCTAGCGGGAGTATATACGAGCAGTACTTC

abundance: .
v_gene: TRBV10-1
d_gene: TRBD1
j_gene: TRBJ2-2
len: 16
CDR3aa: CASSAQGAMRTGELFF
CDR3nt: TGCGCCAGCAGTGCCCAGGGGGCCATGAGGACCGGGGAGCTGTTTTTT

abundance: .
v_gene: TRBV7-2
d_gene: TRBD1
j_gene: TRBJ2-1
len: 14
CDR3aa: CASSQQGVYNEQFF
CDR3nt: TGTGCCAGCAGCCAGCAGGGGGTTTACAATGAGCAGTTCTTC

abundance: .
v_gene: TRBV9
d_gene: .
j_gene: TRBJ1-2
len: 14
CDR3aa: CASGLQAENYGYTF
CDR3nt: TGTGCCAGCGGACTACAGGCGGAGAACTATGGCTACACCTTC

abundance: once
v_gene: TRBV2
d_gene: .
j_gene: TRBJ1-2
len: 12
CDR3aa: CASSGNSYGYTF
CDR3nt: TGTGCCAGCAGTGGGAACAGCTATGGCTACACCTTC

abundance: once
v_gene: TRBV6-5
d_gene: TRBD1
j_gene: TRBJ1-5
len: 13
CDR3aa: CASSSTDREPQHF
CDR3nt: TGTGCCAGCAGTTCCACCGACAGGGAGCCCCAGCATTTT

abundance: few
v_gene: TRBV28
d_gene: .
j_gene: TRBJ1-3
len: 14
CDR3aa: CASRTTSLGNTIYF
CDR3nt: TGTGCCAGCAGAACGACAAGCCTAGGAAACACCATATATTTT

abundance: .
v_gene: TRBV5-1
d_gene: TRBD2
j_gene: TRBJ2-3
len: 14
CDR3aa: CASSLPSGGSAQYF
CDR3nt: TGCGCCAGCAGCCTGCCTAGCGGGGGAAGCGCACAGTATTTT

abundance: .
v_gene: TRBV24-1
d_gene: .
j_gene: TRBJ2-1
len: 12
CDR3aa: CATSDPLARQFF
CDR3nt: TGTGCCACCAGTGACCCACTAGCCAGGCAGTTCTTC

abundance: .
v_gene: TRBV21-1
d_gene: .
j_gene: TRBJ2-3
len: 19
CDR3aa: CASSKQRASGRPEEDTQYF
CDR3nt: TGTGCCAGCAGCAAACAGAGGGCTAGCGGGAGACCCGAGGAAGATACGCAGTATTTT

abundance: .
v_gene: TRBV19
d_gene: .
j_gene: TRBJ1-5
len: 14
CDR3aa: CASSPGHRNQPQHF
CDR3nt: TGTGCCAGTAGCCCGGGACATCGCAATCAGCCCCAGCATTTT

abundance: few
v_gene: TRBV7-2
d_gene: TRBD2
j_gene: TRBJ2-7
len: 14
CDR3aa: CASSLGLATYEQYF
CDR3nt: TGTGCCAGCAGCTTGGGACTAGCCACCTACGAGCAGTACTTC

abundance: few
v_gene: TRBV5-6
d_gene: TRBD1
j_gene: TRBJ1-1
len: 14
CDR3aa: CASRRTGRNTEAFF
CDR3nt: TGTGCCAGCAGGAGGACAGGGCGGAACACTGAAGCTTTCTTT

abundance: .
v_gene: TRBV21-1
d_gene: .
j_gene: TRBJ1-5
len: 13
CDR3aa: CASSKLLRWPQHF
CDR3nt: TGTGCCAGCAGCAAACTCCTCCGGTGGCCCCAGCATTTT

abundance: .
v_gene: TRBV7-3
d_gene: .
j_gene: TRBJ2-6
len: 13
CDR3aa: CASSLNEADVLTF
CDR3nt: TGTGCCAGCAGCTTAAACGAGGCAGACGTCCTGACTTTC

abundance: .
v_gene: TRBV27
d_gene: TRBD1
j_gene: TRBJ1-6
len: 13
CDR3aa: CASSPQGGSPLHF
CDR3nt: TGTGCCAGCAGCCCACAGGGGGGCTCACCCCTCCACTTT

abundance: .
v_gene: TRBV3-1/TRBV3-2
d_gene: .
j_gene: TRBJ1-6
len: 14
CDR3aa: CASSQESLFSPLHF
CDR3nt: TGTGCCAGCAGCCAAGAATCACTTTTTTCACCCCTCCACTTT

abundance: .
v_gene: TRBV10-1
d_gene: .
j_gene: TRBJ2-3
len: 14
CDR3aa: CASSEPSEADTQYF
CDR3nt: TGCGCCAGCAGTGAGCCGTCGGAGGCAGATACGCAGTATTTT

abundance: .
v_gene: TRBV19
d_gene: TRBD2
j_gene: TRBJ2-5
len: 16
CDR3aa: CASSKGLAGGPETQYF
CDR3nt: TGTGCCAGTAGTAAGGGGCTAGCGGGAGGGCCGGAGACCCAGTACTTC

abundance: .
v_gene: TRBV10-1
d_gene: TRBD1
j_gene: TRBJ2-1
len: 14
CDR3aa: CASSEGQGRNEQFF
CDR3nt: TGCGCCAGCAGTGAGGGACAGGGGAGGAATGAGCAGTTCTTC

abundance: .
v_gene: TRBV29-1
d_gene: TRBD1
j_gene: TRBJ2-7
len: 16
CDR3aa: CSVEDRLRTGVKEQYF
CDR3nt: TGCAGCGTTGAAGATCGGCTTCGGACAGGGGTGAAGGAGCAGTACTTC

abundance: .
v_gene: TRBV12-3/TRBV12-4
d_gene: .
j_gene: TRBJ1-5
len: 13
CDR3aa: CASRDSSNQPQHF
CDR3nt: TGTGCCAGCAGGGACAGTAGCAATCAGCCCCAGCATTTT

abundance: .
v_gene: TRBV10-1
d_gene: .
j_gene: TRBJ2-3
len: 13
CDR3aa: CASSAGQSDTQYF
CDR3nt: TGCGCCAGCAGCGCCGGACAGTCAGATACGCAGTATTTT

abundance: .
v_gene: TRBV30
d_gene: TRBD2
j_gene: TRBJ2-5
len: 13
CDR3aa: CALAGGYQETQYF
CDR3nt: TGTGCGCTAGCGGGAGGGTACCAAGAGACCCAGTACTTC

abundance: .
v_gene: TRBV3-1/TRBV3-2
d_gene: TRBD1
j_gene: TRBJ1-6
len: 17
CDR3aa: CASSQSLQGWDNSPLHF
CDR3nt: TGTGCCAGCAGCCAAAGCCTACAGGGGTGGGATAATTCACCCCTCCACTTT

abundance: .
v_gene: TRBV5-1
d_gene: .
j_gene: TRBJ1-4
len: 13
CDR3aa: CASRAATNEKLFF
CDR3nt: TGCGCCAGCAGGGCAGCAACTAATGAAAAACTGTTTTTT

abundance: .
v_gene: TRBV28
d_gene: .
j_gene: TRBJ1-2
len: 13
CDR3aa: CASSSGAGYGYTF
CDR3nt: TGTGCCAGCAGTTCTGGCGCAGGATATGGCTACACCTTC

abundance: medium-sized
v_gene: TRBV19
d_gene: TRBD1
j_gene: TRBJ2-7
len: 12
CDR3aa: CASGQGSYEQYF
CDR3nt: TGTGCCAGTGGACAGGGGTCCTACGAGCAGTACTTC

abundance: .
v_gene: TRBV30
d_gene: .
j_gene: TRBJ1-5
len: 14
CDR3aa: CAWSVSLSNQPQHF
CDR3nt: TGTGCCTGGAGTGTATCCCTGAGCAATCAGCCCCAGCATTTT

abundance: .
v_gene: TRBV29-1
d_gene: TRBD1
j_gene: TRBJ2-7
len: 13
CDR3aa: CSVEEDRDYEQYF
CDR3nt: TGCAGCGTTGAAGAGGACAGGGACTACGAGCAGTACTTC

abundance: .
v_gene: TRBV12-3/TRBV12-4
d_gene: .
j_gene: TRBJ1-5
len: 12
CDR3aa: CASTEGFQPQHF
CDR3nt: TGTGCCAGCACGGAGGGGTTTCAGCCCCAGCATTTT

abundance: .
v_gene: TRBV21-1
d_gene: .
j_gene: TRBJ1-3
len: 16
CDR3aa: CASSKEHRVCGNTIYF
CDR3nt: TGTGCCAGCAGCAAAGAGCACCGAGTCTGTGGAAACACCATATATTTT

abundance: .
v_gene: TRBV3-1/TRBV3-2
d_gene: TRBD1
j_gene: TRBJ2-7
len: 12
CDR3aa: CASSLDRGEQYF
CDR3nt: TGTGCCAGCAGTCTAGACAGGGGCGAGCAGTACTTC

abundance: .
v_gene: TRBV5-1
d_gene: .
j_gene: TRBJ1-2
len: 13
CDR3aa: CASSPGGNYGYTF
CDR3nt: TGCGCCAGCAGCCCCGGGGGAAACTATGGCTACACCTTC

abundance: .
v_gene: TRBV6-2/TRBV6-3
d_gene: .
j_gene: TRBJ1-1
len: 15
CDR3aa: CASSVLPGGDTEAFF
CDR3nt: TGTGCCAGCAGTGTTCTCCCGGGGGGTGACACTGAAGCTTTCTTT

abundance: few
v_gene: TRBV30
d_gene: .
j_gene: TRBJ1-1
len: 12
CDR3aa: CALSRGLTEAFF
CDR3nt: TGTGCCTTATCTAGGGGTTTGACTGAAGCTTTCTTT